This T cell receptor (beta chain) is from a study of blood T cells in healthy people across ages. Alongside a J-beta primer mix, a sample-barcoded 5' primer served in a second PCR lasting roughly 7 to 12 cycles. TCRdb processed the 5' RACE reads anew with MiXCR; each CDR3 protein has one entry. The sample yields almost 1 million distinct CDR3 sequences, 45% to 60% seen once. The germline CDR1 and CDR2 sequences are LGHNA and YSLEER. This CDR3 has 15 residues. V was pared by 4 bases and J by 4 bases, with 16 bases between. The TCR sequence derives from a woman aged 55 to 70 in good health. The genes are TRBV4-3 and TRBJ1-2; D is unresolved. Input material: blood. The CDR3 region is CASSLSEAVSYGYTF. As DNA, the CDR3 is TGCGCCAGCAGCCTCTCGGAGGCAGTGTCCTATGGCTACACCTTC.